Following are 29 T cell receptor beta chains from one sample sequenced in a study of tumor-infiltrating lymphocytes in primary liver carcinoma. Out of unsorted whole blood came the blood RNA, and germline DNA was extracted as well. cDNA specific to TCR beta was made from 450 to 650 ng of total RNA, with a constant-region primer employed for priming. Amplification in three nested multiplex PCR rounds with slightly modified ARM-PCR gave rise to TCR beta libraries. Rounds one and two of PCR, each of roughly 10 cycles, were primed with TRBV1-TRBV30 forward primers and a C-beta reverse primer. From the multiplex PCR reads, TCRdb called clonotypes with MiXCR, one entry per CDR3 protein. The data hold 250,000 to 400,000 distinct CDR3 sequences, with 65% observed a single time. The sequenced sample was peripheral blood. The receptors come from a man between 40 and 49 years old with primary liver carcinoma and hepatitis B virus infection.

The rearrangement joins TRBV29-1 to TRBJ2-7; 12 bases fit TRBD2. Germline CDR1 is SQVTM and CDR2 is ANQGSEA. The ends lost 2 bases at V and 8 bases at J; junction bases unmatched: 10. This CDR3 region has 15 residues. As DNA, the CDR3 is TGCAGCGTTGAACAGGGAACTAGCGGGGGGTCTAAGCAGTACTTC. Encoded protein: CSVEQGTSGGSKQYF.

This clonotype was detected once. A single base separates this from a much larger clone, so it may be a read error. Because it lacks the conserved phenylalanine or tryptophan at the end, this CDR3 is likely a read error. The gene calls are TRBV29-1 and TRBJ2-2; perhaps TRBD1 as D (6 bases). Germline V gene sequence: CDR1 SQVTM, CDR2 ANQGSEA. The CDR3 totals 15 residues. Deletions cut 4 bases from V and 1 base from J, with 13 bases between. CDR3 sequence (DNA): TGCAGCGTTGCACAGGGTTGGGTGAACACCGGGGAGCTGTTTCTT. Its protein is CSVAQGWVNTGELFL.

This clonotype appeared many times. The V call is TRBV29-1, the J call TRBJ2-1, with 11 positions matching TRBD2. Looked up from germline, CDR1 is SQVTM and CDR2 is ANQGSEA. The ends lost 7 bases at V and 5 bases at J; junction bases unmatched: 7. The CDR3 covers 14 residues. The CDR3 here is CSAPGLAVNNEQFF. The CDR3 nucleotides read TGCAGCGCCCCGGGACTAGCGGTTAACAATGAGCAGTTCTTC.

For this clonotype: Germline is not matched at one junction end, which may reflect a read error. The J gene is TRBJ2-1, the V gene TRBV27; D unresolved. The V gene's germline CDR1 is MNHEY and CDR2 SMNVEV (reference sequence). The CDR3 spans 14 residues. CDR3 loop: CASSRVRSYNGQFF. The CDR3 DNA is TGTGCCAGCTCTAGAGTCAGGTCCTACAATGGGCAGTTCTTC.

The rearrangement joins TRBV28 to TRBJ2-6; D is undetermined. V lost 3 bases and J lost 4, with 4 bases in between. The CDR3 sequence is 13 residues long. In germline, CDR1 is MDHEN, CDR2 SYDVKM. CDR3 sequence (DNA): TGTGCCAGCAGTTTGTTAGGGGCCAACGTCCTGACTTTC. Encoded protein: CASSLLGANVLTF.

This clonotype was counted ten times or more. This chain connects TRBV29-1 to TRBJ1-1; D gene unclear. Germline loops: CDR1 SQVTM, CDR2 ANQGSEA. The CDR3 runs 10 residues. Trimming stripped 4 bases from V and 4 bases from J, with 4 bases between. The CDR3 coding sequence is TGCAGCGTTGTAGGCACTGAAGCTTTCTTT. It translates to CSVVGTEAFF.

The chain joins TRBV5-1 to TRBJ2-2; 10 bases align to TRBD1. The CDR3 is 15 amino acids. V shed 7 bases and J 3 bases; nucleotides not matched to a gene: 6. Germline V gene lookup returns CDR1 SGHRS and CDR2 YFSETQ. The CDR3 DNA sequence: TGCGCCAGCGGCGGGGACAGGGGATACACCGGGGAGCTGTTTTTT. The encoded protein is CASGGDRGYTGELFF.

A single count supports this clonotype. This clone may be a read error of a much larger clone one base away. Without the conserved terminal phenylalanine or tryptophan, this CDR3 likely stems from a read error. This chain connects TRBV10-2 to TRBJ1-1; TRBD1 agrees at 8 bases. The CDR3 totals 15 residues. Germline V lookup: CDR1 WSHSY, CDR2 SAAADI. V dropped 6 bases and J dropped 0; count of bases not matched to a gene: 6. This CDR3 reads CASRAPGQVNTEAFS. The CDR3 region has the DNA TGCGCCAGCAGGGCCCCGGGACAGGTGAACACTGAAGCTTTCTCT.

This clonotype was counted ten times or more. DNA for the CDR3: TGCAGCGTAGCCCCCGGGGATGCAAATGAAAAACTGTTTTTT. Amino acids: CSVAPGDANEKLFF. The J gene is TRBJ1-4, the V gene TRBV29-1, with unresolved D. This CDR3 spans 14 amino acids. Germline lookup yields CDR1 SQVTM and CDR2 ANQGSEA. V lost 6 bases, J lost 5 bases, and 16 bases lay in between.

This clonotype showed up just once. The conserved phenylalanine or tryptophan is not found at the CDR3 terminus, so this likely reflects a read error. This chain joins TRBV28 and TRBJ2-1; a weak D match, TRBD1 (6 bases). Trimming took 5 bases from V and 7 from J, leaving 15 bases between them. The CDR3 has 14 residues. The germline V gene encodes CDR1 MDHEN and CDR2 SYDVKM. CDR3 DNA sequence: TGTGCCAGCAGTCCGGGGACAACTTCAAATGAGCAGTTCCTC. Translating it yields CASSPGTTSNEQFL.

This sequence joins TRBV4-1 and TRBJ1-5; maybe TRBD1 (5 bases). Germline V gene data show CDR1 as MGHRA and CDR2 as YSYEKL. The CDR3 length is 15 residues. The CDR3 reads CVNSPIEGSNQPQHF. In DNA form, the CDR3 reads TGCGTCAACAGTCCCATAGAGGGGAGCAATCAGCCCCAGCATTTT.

About this clonotype: One base away lies a much larger clone, so this may be a sequencing read error. No conserved phenylalanine or tryptophan is present at the end of the CDR3, so a read error is the likely explanation. The rearrangement joins TRBV6-6 to TRBJ2-7; 8 bases fit TRBD2. Germline loops: CDR1 MNHNY, CDR2 SVGAGI (reference sequence). V gave up 6 bases and J gave up 4 bases; unmatched junction bases: 11. The CDR3 contains 15 residues. CDR3 sequence reads: CASRYSGSLNYEQYI. DNA of the CDR3: TGTGCCAGCAGATACAGCGGGAGTCTTAATTACGAGCAGTACATC.

Only a few counts were recorded for this clonotype. The V call is TRBV10-3, the J call TRBJ2-7; D is tentatively TRBD1 or TRBD2 (5 bases each). Per germline, CDR1 ENHRY and CDR2 SYGVKD. The CDR3 is made up of 13 amino acids. Trimming stripped 8 bases from V and 2 bases from J, with 13 bases between. The CDR3 sequence: CAIAHGATYEQYF. The CDR3 nucleotides read TGTGCCATCGCCCACGGGGCGACCTACGAGCAGTACTTC.

The chain employs TRBV6-1 and TRBJ2-2; D perhaps matches TRBD2 (7 bases). Trimming pared 5 bases from V and 0 bases from J, leaving 16 bases between. The CDR3 loop spans 17 amino acids. The germline V gene encodes CDR1 MNHNS and CDR2 SASEGT. As DNA, the CDR3 is TGTGCCAGCAGTCATGGGGGGGCTATAGCGAACACCGGGGAGCTGTTTTTT. Its protein product is CASSHGGAIANTGELFF.

V usage is TRBV7-3 and J usage is TRBJ1-2, with TRBD1 identical over 9 bases. The germline V gene has CDR1 SGHTA and CDR2 FQGTGA. The length of the CDR3 is 14 residues. Trimming took 2 bases from V and 9 from J; bases not matched to a gene: 7. CDR3 coding DNA: TGTGCCAGCAGCTTAGCTCCCGGGACAGGGCGCTACACCTTC. Translation: CASSLAPGTGRYTF. Full variable domain (remainder filled in from reference TRBV7-3 and TRBJ1-2): GAGVSQTPSNKVTEKGKYVELRCDPISGHTALYWYRQSLGQGPEFLIYFQGTGAADDSGLPNDRFFAVRPEGSVSTLKIQRTERGDSAVYLCASSLAPGTGRYTFGSGTRLTVV.

About this clonotype itself: A much larger clonotype is one base distant, so this may be a read error. The rearrangement joins TRBV4-3 to TRBJ1-1; D unresolved. Between the trimmed V and J ends, which lost 0 bases and 10 bases, there was a span of 18 bases. The germline gives CDR1 LGHNA, CDR2 YSLEER. This CDR3 region has 15 residues. The DNA for the CDR3 is TGCGCCAGCAGCCAAGATAGAAGTAGACATCATGGAGCTTTCTTT. It codes for CASSQDRSRHHGAFF.

This chain joins TRBV11-2 and TRBJ2-7; 9 nucleotides agree with TRBD1. After removal of 10 bases from V and 4 bases from J, the junction contained 8 bases not matched to a gene. CDR1 and CDR2 from the germline V gene are SGHAT and FQNNGV. The CDR3 is made up of 13 amino acids. The CDR3 DNA follows: TGTGCCAACAGTCAGGGACAGGGATACGAGCAGTACTTC. Residues: CANSQGQGYEQYF.

The chain has TRBV5-1 and TRBJ2-4; the D gene could be TRBD1 or TRBD2 (5 bases each). CDR3 length equals 16 residues. The V gene lost 4 bases and the J gene lost 0 bases, with 14 bases spanning the gap. Germline values: CDR1 SGHRS, CDR2 YFSETQ. CDR3 residues: CASSPITGLAKNIQYF. The DNA for the CDR3 is TGCGCCAGCAGCCCCATCACGGGGCTAGCCAAAAACATTCAGTACTTC.

As concerns this clonotype: A clone one base away is much larger, so this may be a read error. The conserved phenylalanine or tryptophan is not found at the CDR3 terminus, so this likely reflects a read error. CDR3 sequence: CASRDGTVSNQPQHL. CDR3 in DNA: TGTGCCAGCAGGGATGGGACGGTTAGCAATCAGCCCCAGCATCTT. This rearrangement joins TRBV6-6 to TRBJ1-5; tentatively, D is TRBD1 (5 bases). CDR1 is MNHNY and CDR2 is SVGAGI in the germline V gene (reference sequence). Trimming cost V 6 bases and J 0 bases, with 12 bases left between them. This CDR3 has 15 amino acids.

This clonotype was counted a single time. The germline gene is not matched at one end of the junction; a read error may be the cause. This chain connects TRBV4-2 to TRBJ2-7, with D perhaps matching TRBD1 (6 bases). CDR1 and CDR2 from the germline V gene are LGHNA and YNFKEQ. The CDR3 runs 13 residues. CDR3 protein: CASSFIRGYEQYF. CDR3 in DNA: TGTGCCAGCAGCTTCATCAGGGGCTACGAGCAATACTTC.

About this clonotype: A read error may account for a junction end that differs from germline. The rearrangement uses TRBV29-1 and TRBJ2-3; D uncertain. Looked up from germline, CDR1 is SQVTM and CDR2 is ANQGSEA. The CDR3 has 10 residues. Here the CDR3 reads CSVGWDTQLF. CDR3 sequence (DNA): TGCAGCGTTGGTTGGGATACGCAGCTTTTT.

As to this clonotype: Because the CDR3 is missing its conserved closing phenylalanine or tryptophan, this is likely a read error. The chain recombines TRBV30 with TRBJ2-7; D is perhaps TRBD2 (5 bases). V was shortened by 0 bases and J by 3 bases, with 12 bases between the two germline ends. This CDR3 is built from 14 residues. Germline V CDR1 and CDR2: GTSNPN, SVGIG (reference sequence). Here the CDR3 reads CAWSVGSSGYEQYL. CDR3 nucleotides: TGTGCCTGGAGTGTAGGGAGTTCTGGCTACGAGCAGTACTTG.

V and J are TRBV28 and TRBJ1-4; unclear D gene. The germline V and J ends were trimmed by 4 bases and 3 bases, with 12 bases remaining between them. From germline, CDR1 is MDHEN and CDR2 SYDVKM. CDR3 length: 15 residues. CDR3: CASSSPGAANEKLFF. CDR3 sequence (DNA): TGTGCCAGCAGTTCACCAGGCGCAGCTAATGAAAAACTGTTTTTT.

The sample holds many counts of this clonotype. The J gene is TRBJ2-1, the V gene TRBV5-4; D is uncertain. The germline V gene encodes CDR1 SGHNT and CDR2 YYREEE (reference sequence). With 2 bases removed from V and 5 bases from J, the gap between germline ends came to 8 bases. The CDR3 extends over 13 amino acids. This CDR3 is CASSLARNNEQFF. CDR3 bases: TGTGCCAGCAGCTTAGCTCGTAACAATGAGCAGTTCTTC.

This chain joins TRBV11-2 and TRBJ2-1; 7 nucleotides agree with TRBD1. CDR1 is SGHAT and CDR2 is FQNNGV in the germline V gene. J lost 4 bases, V lost 4 bases, and 7 bases had no gene match. There are 15 residues in the CDR3. The CDR3 DNA follows: TGTGCCAGCAGCTCAATACAGGGGTCTTACAATGAGCAGTTCTTC. It is translated as CASSSIQGSYNEQFF.

With respect to this clonotype: With a much larger clone just one base away, this may be a read error. CDR3 protein: CASQLAGGETEQFF. For the CDR3, the DNA is TGTGCCAGCCAACTAGCGGGGGGGGAGACGGAGCAGTTCTTC. The genes are TRBV12-3 or TRBV12-4 and TRBJ2-1; TRBD2 matches 13 bases. Trimming cost V 8 bases and J 10 bases; bases outside gene matches: 8. The length of the CDR3 is 14 residues.

The rearrangement joins TRBV11-3 to TRBJ1-3, with D perhaps matching TRBD1 (5 bases). This CDR3 has 16 amino acids. Trimming pared 5 bases from V and 5 bases from J, leaving 19 bases between. Germline CDR1 SGHNT, CDR2 YENEEA. The CDR3 nucleotides read TGTGCCAGCAGCAACCCGGGGCATGGTTTCAGAAACACCATATATTTT. It is translated as CASSNPGHGFRNTIYF. Filled out from reference TRBV11-3 and TRBJ1-3, the complete variable domain reads EAGVVQSPRYKIIEKKQPVAFWCNPISGHNTLYWYLQNLGQGPELLIRYENEEAVDDSQLPKDRFSAERLKGVDSTLKIQPAELGDSAVYLCASSNPGHGFRNTIYFGEGSWLTVV.

CDR3 nucleotide sequence: TGTGCCAGCAGCTCTAGACAGTGGGCAGGGACCCAGTACTTC. It codes for CASSSRQWAGTQYF. The chain has TRBV5-6 and TRBJ2-5; tentatively, D is TRBD1 (5 bases). The CDR3 is made up of 14 amino acids. Germline loops: CDR1 SGHDT, CDR2 YYEEEE. The germline V and J ends were trimmed by 3 bases and 7 bases, with 16 bases remaining between them.

The rearrangement links TRBV11-2 to TRBJ2-7, with TRBD1 matching over 7 bases. CDR3 length equals 13 residues. The V gene's germline CDR1 is SGHAT and CDR2 FQNNGV. The V segment lost 5 bases and the J segment 2 bases; nucleotides outside the gene matches: 3. CDR3 nucleotides: TGTGCCAGCAGCCGGGACAGACCCTACGAGCAGTACTTC. Its protein is CASSRDRPYEQYF.